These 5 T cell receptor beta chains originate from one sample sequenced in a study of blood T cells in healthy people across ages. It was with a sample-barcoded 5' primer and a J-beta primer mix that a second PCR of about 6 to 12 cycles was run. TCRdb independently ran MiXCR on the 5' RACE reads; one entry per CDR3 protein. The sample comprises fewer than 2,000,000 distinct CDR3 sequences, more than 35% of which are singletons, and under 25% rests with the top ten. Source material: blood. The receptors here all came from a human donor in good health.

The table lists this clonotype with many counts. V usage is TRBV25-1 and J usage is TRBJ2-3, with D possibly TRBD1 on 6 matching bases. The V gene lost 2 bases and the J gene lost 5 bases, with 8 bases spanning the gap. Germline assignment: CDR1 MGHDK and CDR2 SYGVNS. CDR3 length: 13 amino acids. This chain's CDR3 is CASSEPGVDTQYF. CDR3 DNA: TGTGCCAGCAGTGAACCAGGGGTAGATACGCAGTATTTT.

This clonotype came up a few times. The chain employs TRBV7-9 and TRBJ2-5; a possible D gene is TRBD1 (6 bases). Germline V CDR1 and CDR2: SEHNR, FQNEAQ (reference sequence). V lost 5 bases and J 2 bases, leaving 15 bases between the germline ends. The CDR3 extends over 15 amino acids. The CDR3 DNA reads TGTGCCAGCAGCCCGCCCTGGACAGAACAAGAGACCCAGTACTTC. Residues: CASSPPWTEQETQYF.

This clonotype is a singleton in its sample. In nucleotides, the CDR3 is TGTGCCAGCAGACCCCGGGATAGGGAGGTGCACATTCAGTACTTC. Its protein is CASRPRDREVHIQYF. The chain uses TRBV5-5 and TRBJ2-4; TRBD2 is a possible D gene (6 bases). Germline V gives CDR1 SGHKS, CDR2 YYEKEE (reference sequence). CDR3 length: 15 residues. V was shortened by 5 bases and J by 8 bases, with 20 bases between the two germline ends. Full variable domain (remainder filled in from reference TRBV5-5 and TRBJ2-4): DAGVTQSPTHLIKTRGQQVTLRCSPISGHKSVSWYQQVLGQGPQFIFQYYEKEERGRGNFPDRFSARQFPNYSSELNVNALLLGDSALYLCASRPRDREVHIQYFGAGTRLSVL.

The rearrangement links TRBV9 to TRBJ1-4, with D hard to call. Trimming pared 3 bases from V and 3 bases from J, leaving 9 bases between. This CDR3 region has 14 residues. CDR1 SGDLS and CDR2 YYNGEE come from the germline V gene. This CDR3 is CASSGGGSNEKLFF. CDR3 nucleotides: TGTGCCAGCAGCGGGGGAGGGTCTAATGAAAAACTGTTTTTT.

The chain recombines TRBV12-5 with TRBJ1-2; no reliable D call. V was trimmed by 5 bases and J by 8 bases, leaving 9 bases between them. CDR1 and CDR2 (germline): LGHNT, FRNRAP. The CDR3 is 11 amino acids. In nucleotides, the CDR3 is TGTGCTAGTGGTCCCGTTTCCGGCTACACCTTC. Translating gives CASGPVSGYTF.